This passage covers 17 T cell receptor beta chains from one sample sequenced in a study of cytomegalovirus exposure and HLA in healthy donors (dated by TCRdb to about 2017). The library was generated by the immunoSEQ multiplex PCR assay. For the multiplex PCR, a mixture combining 60 forward primers for TCR Vbeta segments and 13 reverse primers for TCR Jbeta segments was used. The clones in this table, taken by TCRdb from immuneACCESS, are in-frame only. Not every clone is retained; where verified, under half of the shortfall comes from an unresolved V gene, and the cause of the rest is unknown. This sample's table lists about 200,000 clones. 0.74% of the sample belongs to the ten largest clones. The sample taken for sequencing was PBMCs. The receptors derive from a boy between 5 and 17 years old in good health and CMV-seronegative.

This sequence joins TRBV18 and TRBJ1-6; D perhaps matches TRBD1 (6 bases). V dropped 0 bases and J dropped 6 bases, with 12 bases sitting between them. The CDR3 is made up of 16 amino acids. Germline V gives CDR1 KGHSH, CDR2 LQKENI. CDR3 sequence: CASSPPSRGGNSPLHF. The CDR3 region has the DNA TGTGCCAGCTCACCACCGAGCAGGGGCGGTAATTCACCCCTCCACTTT.

The chain carries TRBV7-9 and TRBJ1-5; TRBD1 aligns across 9 bases. Germline lookup yields CDR1 SEHNR and CDR2 FQNEAQ (reference sequence). Trimming took 1 base from V and 7 from J; bases not matched to a gene: 5. There are 15 residues in the CDR3. Here the CDR3 DNA reads TGTGCCAGCAGCTTAGAGGGACAGGGAAGACAGCCCCAGCATTTT. Residues: CASSLEGQGRQPQHF.

This sequence joins TRBV18 and TRBJ2-5; 8 bases fit TRBD2. The CDR3 has 16 amino acids. Trimming cost V 3 bases and J 5 bases; bases outside gene matches: 11. Germline CDR1 and CDR2: KGHSH and LQKENI. The CDR3 loop is CASSPGRGGRWETQYF. The CDR3 region has the DNA TGTGCCAGCTCACCCGGGAGGGGGGGCAGGTGGGAGACCCAGTACTTC.

This chain connects TRBV30 to TRBJ1-3, with a tentative D call TRBD1 (5 bases). CDR1 and CDR2 (germline): GTSNPN, SVGIG (reference sequence). CDR3 length equals 14 residues. V lost 5 bases to trimming and J lost 0 bases, with 11 bases between them. The CDR3 DNA sequence: TGTGCCTGGGGGGACTGGAACTCTGGAAACACCATATATTTT. The encoded protein is CAWGDWNSGNTIYF.

J is TRBJ2-3 and V is TRBV19; 8 bases line up with TRBD2. Germline CDR1 reads LNHDA; CDR2 reads SQIVND (reference sequence). J gave up 4 bases and V 1 base, and 7 bases lay outside the gene matches. CDR3 length: 16 amino acids. CDR3 region: CASSIVSSGGADTQYF. CDR3 DNA sequence: TGTGCCAGTAGTATAGTAAGCAGCGGGGGCGCAGATACGCAGTATTTT. Filled out from reference TRBV19 and TRBJ2-3, the complete variable domain reads DGGITQSPKYLFRKEGQNVTLSCEQNLNHDAMYWYRQDPGQGLRLIYYSQIVNDFQKGDIAEGYSVSREKKESFPLTVTSAQKNPTAFYLCASSIVSSGGADTQYFGPGTRLTVL.

V and J are TRBV5-6 and TRBJ1-1; D gene ambiguous. CDR1 and CDR2 from the germline V gene are SGHDT and YYEEEE. Between the trimmed V and J ends, which lost 0 bases and 10 bases, there was a span of 16 bases. The CDR3 consists of 14 residues. DNA of the CDR3: TGTGCCAGCAGCTTGGCCGGGCTCCTTGAGGGAGCTTTCTTT. It codes for CASSLAGLLEGAFF.

The chain links TRBV28 to TRBJ1-6; D perhaps matches TRBD1 (6 bases). V gave up 6 bases and J gave up 0 bases, with 12 bases separating them. CDR3 size: 16 residues. CDR1 is MDHEN, CDR2 SYDVKM, per germline. CDR3 sequence (DNA): TGTGCCAGCAGCTACAGGGAAAGCTCCTATAATTCACCCCTCCACTTT. It is translated as CASSYRESSYNSPLHF.

The chain couples TRBV19 to TRBJ1-2; 12 nucleotides align to TRBD1. V was pared by 5 bases and J by 8 bases, with 3 bases of the junction left unmatched. Germline assignment: CDR1 LNHDA and CDR2 SQIVND (reference sequence). CDR3 length equals 13 residues. CDR3 sequence (DNA): TGTGCCAGTAGTGTCGGGACAGGGGGCGGCTACACCTTC. This codes for CASSVGTGGGYTF. Full variable domain (outside the CDR3, taken from reference TRBV19 and TRBJ1-2): DGGITQSPKYLFRKEGQNVTLSCEQNLNHDAMYWYRQDPGQGLRLIYYSQIVNDFQKGDIAEGYSVSREKKESFPLTVTSAQKNPTAFYLCASSVGTGGGYTFGSGTRLTVV.

V is TRBV21-1 and J is TRBJ2-7; TRBD2, the table's D call, lacks a check against the DNA. TRBV21-1 is tagged as a pseudogene. CDR3 length equals 17 residues. Here the CDR3 DNA reads TGTGCCAGCAGCAACCACCGCGGGACTAGCGCCGTCTACGAGCAGTACTTC. It translates to CASSNHRGTSAVYEQYF.

CDR3 region: CASSQAHNGLAVEQYF. In DNA, the CDR3 is TGCGCCAGCAGCCAAGCCCATAACGGACTAGCGGTTGAGCAGTACTTC. The genes are TRBV4-1 and TRBJ2-7, with TRBD2 identical over 10 bases. The CDR3 is made up of 16 amino acids. Unmatched junction bases numbered 10, after V lost 1 base and J lost 7 bases. Germline CDR1 MGHRA, CDR2 YSYEKL.

The chain links TRBV7-2 to TRBJ1-3, with D hard to call. V lost 2 bases and J lost 8, with 10 bases in between. The CDR3 loop spans 13 amino acids. The germline V gene encodes CDR1 SGHTA and CDR2 FQGNSA. CDR3 residues: CASSLTTLDTIYF. In DNA, the CDR3 is TGTGCCAGCAGCTTAACCACCTTAGACACCATATATTTT.

V gene TRBV10-2 combines with J gene TRBJ1-1; 8 bases agree with TRBD1. Losses at the gene ends were 7 bases for V and 6 bases for J; bases not matched to a gene: 4. There are 12 residues in the CDR3. CDR1 is WSHSY, CDR2 SAAADI, per germline. The CDR3 sequence is CASTDRGAEAFF. In DNA, the CDR3 is TGCGCCAGCACCGACAGGGGCGCTGAAGCTTTCTTT.

The rearrangement uses TRBV7-8 and TRBJ1-4; TRBD1 matches at 7 bases. Germline CDR1 reads SGHVS; CDR2 reads FQNEAQ. The CDR3 consists of 15 residues. V shed 5 bases, J shed 5 bases, and the junction held 8 bases outside the gene matches. The CDR3 DNA is TGTGCCAGCAGCCTAAACAGGGGACGGAATGAAAAACTGTTTTTT. Its translation: CASSLNRGRNEKLFF. The full variable domain, its missing parts supplied by reference TRBV7-8 and TRBJ1-4, is GAGVSQSPRYKVAKRGQDVALRCDPISGHVSLFWYQQALGQGPEFLTYFQNEAQLDKSGLPSDRFFAERPEGSVSTLKIQRTQQEDSAVYLCASSLNRGRNEKLFFGSGTQLSVL.

The V call is TRBV29-1, the J call TRBJ2-3; 7 bases fit TRBD2. J lost 0 bases, V lost 1 base, and 4 bases had no gene match. Per the germline V gene, CDR1 is SQVTM and CDR2 is ANQGSEA. This CDR3 contains 15 residues. Here the CDR3 DNA reads TGCAGCGTTGAAGCGGGGCGGGGGAGCACAGATACGCAGTATTTT. This codes for CSVEAGRGSTDTQYF.

This chain links TRBV5-5 with TRBJ2-7, with 7 bases fitting TRBD2. Germline CDR1 reads SGHKS; CDR2 reads YYEKEE (reference sequence). CDR3 length equals 15 residues. With 6 bases clipped from V and 0 bases from J, the junction kept 9 bases outside the gene matches. DNA of the CDR3: TGTGCCAGCACCAAGTCGGGGGGAAGCTCCTACGAGCAGTACTTC. Protein product: CASTKSGGSSYEQYF.

The chain joins TRBV11-3 to TRBJ2-7; TRBD1 matches 9 bases. V gave up 4 bases and J gave up 3 bases; unmatched junction bases: 13. The germline CDR1 and CDR2 sequences are SGHNT and YENEEA. This CDR3 is built from 17 residues. The CDR3, as DNA: TGTGCCAGCAGCTCCTACACCGGGACAGGGACGGACTACGAGCAGTACTTC. It yields the protein CASSSYTGTGTDYEQYF.

The chain carries TRBV4-2 and TRBJ1-1, with D perhaps TRBD1 (6 bases). CDR3 length: 17 residues. The germline V gene has CDR1 LGHNA and CDR2 YNFKEQ. V lost 4 bases and J lost 1, with 19 bases in between. The CDR3 DNA is TGTGCCAGCAGCCCAAATAGGGGGTTGAGCCAGAACACTGAAGCTTTCTTT. This sequence encodes CASSPNRGLSQNTEAFF.